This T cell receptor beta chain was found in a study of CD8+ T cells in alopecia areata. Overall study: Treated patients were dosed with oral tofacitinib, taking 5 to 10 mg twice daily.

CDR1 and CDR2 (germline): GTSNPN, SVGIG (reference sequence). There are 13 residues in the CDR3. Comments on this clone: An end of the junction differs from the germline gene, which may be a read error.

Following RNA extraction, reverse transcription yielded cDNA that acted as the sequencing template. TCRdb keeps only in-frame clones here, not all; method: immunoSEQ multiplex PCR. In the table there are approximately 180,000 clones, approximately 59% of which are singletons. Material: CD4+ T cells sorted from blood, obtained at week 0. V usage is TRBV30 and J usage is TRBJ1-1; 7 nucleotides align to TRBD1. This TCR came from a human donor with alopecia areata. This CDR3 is CAWSVQGLTGAFF. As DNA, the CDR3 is TGTGCCTGGAGTGTACAGGGGCTGACTGGAGCTTTCTTT.